This TCR beta chain originates from a study of blood T cell repertoires in COVID-19. Sequencing used immunoSEQ multiplex PCR; TCRdb keeps in-frame clones, though not all of them. Of 130,000 or so clones in the sample, around 89% were seen once. This clone was counted between two and nine times. The CDR3 loop spans 13 amino acids. With 1 base removed from V and 7 bases from J, the gap between germline ends came to 11 bases. The germline V gene has CDR1 SGHVS and CDR2 FQNEAQ. Sequencing was performed on peripheral blood. The chain combines TRBV7-8 with TRBJ2-7; tentative D call: TRBD2 (6 bases). The receptor was isolated from a man in his sixties or seventies with active COVID-19. The CDR3: CASSLGGENEQYF. In DNA form, the CDR3 reads TGTGCCAGCAGCTTAGGCGGGGAAAATGAGCAGTACTTC.